This T cell receptor (beta chain) was identified during a study of control samples from healthy donors and cancer patients (dated by TCRdb to the early 2020s). The library came from the immunoSEQ multiplex PCR assay. TCRdb holds this immuneACCESS table with in-frame rearrangements only. Some clones are missing; in checked studies, unresolved V genes explain under half, and the rest has no known cause. The sample data list about 25,000 clones, and around 85% of these were observed just once. The top ten clonotypes cover 6.5% to 7% of the sample. Worth noting for this clone: Its target antigen remains unknown. One base away there is no much larger clone; base qualities are not given.

Spanning cysteine to phenylalanine, the CDR3 consists of 13 amino acids. Left in the record is the CDR3 DNA by itself, 39 bases read in frame from the first base. Deletion took 5 bases off V and 3 bases off J, with a span of 8 bases between the germline ends. Taken from the germline V gene, the CDR1 and CDR2 loops are SGHTA and FQGNSA. The sequence is built from TRBV7-2 and TRBJ2-1; the D segment could be TRBD1, given 5 matching bases. The sample consisted of PBMCs. The clonotype comes from a woman in her sixties with head and neck cancer. In nucleotides, the sequence is TGTGCCAGCAGCACTGACAGCTACAATGAGCAGTTCTTC. Translated, this gives CASSTDSYNEQFF.